The sequence of this TCR beta chain was determined in a study of T cells after posttransplantation cyclophosphamide. In this sample, this clone turned up a few times. Its specificity is not known. Using immunoSEQ multiplex PCR, the repertoire was profiled, and TCRdb retains in-frame clones only, with some absent. This table has approximately 22,000 clones, roughly two thirds appearing once. Study-wide results and caveats: Skin or GI-infiltrating T cells shared few TRB sequences with blood. Recipient CMV seropositivity and CMV reactivation strongly tracked TRB clonality.

Trimming removed 6 bases from V and 4 bases from J, with 7 bases in between. The CDR3 spans 12 residues. The germline CDR1 and CDR2 sequences are MNHNY and SVGAGI (reference sequence). Sequencing used memory CD4+ T cells sorted from PBMCs. The source of this sequence is a woman in her sixties or seventies in good health, CMV-negative, and a related stem cell transplant donor. V is TRBV6-6 and J is TRBJ1-5; a possible D gene is TRBD1 (6 bases). CDR3 in amino acids: CASSGTNQPQHF. CDR3 bases: TGTGCCAGCAGCGGGACAAATCAGCCCCAGCATTTT.